The sequence of this TCR beta chain was determined in a study of blood T cell repertoires in COVID-19. Study details: The samples span acute and convalescent COVID-19 from the United States, Italy and Spain. T cells, B-cell-depleted T cells, or PBMCs provided the cDNA or gDNA that served as material.

In the original analysis: From reference gene primer amplification, estimates of nucleated cell counts were derived. Libraries were prepared by immunoSEQ multiplex PCR; TCRdb keeps only in-frame clonotypes and omits some of them. V and J calls and clone size are those listed in that table; D and trimming were worked out from the DNA. The sample lists a few hundred thousand clones, roughly 85% occurring once. Input material: peripheral blood. This sequence originates from a young man with active or convalescent COVID-19.

CDR3 nucleotides: TGTGCCAGTAGTATAGTAGCCGGGGAGCTGTTTTTT. As protein: CASSIVAGELFF. The chain joins TRBV19 to TRBJ2-2, with D uncertain. CDR1 and CDR2 (germline): LNHDA, SQIVND (reference sequence). The ends were cut back, 1 base at V and 6 bases at J, with 3 bases in the middle. The CDR3 has 12 residues.